These T cell receptor beta chains were read from a single sample in a study of blood T cell repertoires in COVID-19. Sequenced by immunoSEQ multiplex PCR; TCRdb stores in-frame clones only, minus some. In the table there are tens of thousands of clones, approximately 84% of which are singletons. Sequencing was performed on peripheral blood. The receptor set was obtained from a woman over 75 with COVID-19, enrolled during active disease. The CDR3 runs from the conserved cysteine through the conserved F or W. Some rows have no size entry. The others give once, few or many, or a class for an expanded clone.

J,V,size,CDR3
TRBJ1-6,TRBV15,once,CATSRDGQDNSPLHF
TRBJ2-3,TRBV20-1,few,CSAGGLAGGLTDTQYF
TRBJ2-1,TRBV20-1,.,CSASFASRLNNEQFF
TRBJ2-1,TRBV7-2,.,CASRRGGWNNEQFF
TRBJ1-5,TRBV6-1,.,CASSEAPGRGSNQPQHF
TRBJ2-1,TRBV6-5,.,CASRKALAGNNEQFF
TRBJ1-4,TRBV28,.,CASSPGQGAGEKLFF
TRBJ2-1,TRBV5-6,.,CASSLQRGYNEQFF
TRBJ2-7,TRBV7-9,few,CASSLARWTSGKDEQYF
TRBJ1-1,TRBV19,.,CASRMTGKGFTEAFF
TRBJ1-3,TRBV5-6,.,CASSLVAGAPGNTIYF
TRBJ1-2,TRBV19,.,CASSIRGLYGYTF
TRBJ1-1,TRBV6-5,once,CASSYAQSMNTEAFF
TRBJ2-2,TRBV2,.,CASSVTETGELFF
TRBJ1-1,TRBV7-2,.,CASSLRTGNTEAFF
TRBJ1-2,TRBV7-9,.,CASSQGTGGVRLRGYGYTF
TRBJ1-2,TRBV30,.,CAWSRGNSANYGYTF
TRBJ1-5,TRBV7-9,.,CASSLGGYSNQPQHF
TRBJ1-5,TRBV28,few,CASSTGSNQPQHF
TRBJ2-1,TRBV11-2,once,CASSLNTHNEQFF
TRBJ2-5,TRBV29-1,.,CSVEGTQDRAGETQYF
TRBJ2-7,TRBV5-4,.,CASSPTGGQGVYEQYF
TRBJ1-4,TRBV4-1,.,CASSQGPDRNNEKLFF
TRBJ1-1,TRBV29-1,.,CSVVGTVNTEAFF